The table lists the clone carrying this T cell receptor (beta chain) with a count of one. How the authors handled the data: Nucleated cell counts were estimated from reference gene primer amplification. Data came from immunoSEQ multiplex PCR; TCRdb stores just in-frame clones and leaves some out. That table furnishes V, J and clone size, whereas the DNA furnished D and trimming. The sample lists a few hundred thousand clones, 85% to 90% occurring once. These data are taken from a study of blood T cell repertoires in COVID-19. The sample was peripheral blood. The clonotype was recovered from a man in his sixties with acute or convalescent COVID-19.

CDR3 DNA: TGTGCCAGCAGCCGAGCCGGGACAGGGGGCGTCGGTCGGACCGGGGAGCTGTTTTTT. This codes for CASSRAGTGGVGRTGELFF. The J gene is TRBJ2-2, the V gene TRBV6-6; 12 bases fit TRBD1. J gave up 5 bases and V 6 bases, and 16 bases lay outside the gene matches. The CDR3 is 19 amino acids. Germline-derived CDR1 and CDR2 are MNHNY and SVGAGI (reference sequence).